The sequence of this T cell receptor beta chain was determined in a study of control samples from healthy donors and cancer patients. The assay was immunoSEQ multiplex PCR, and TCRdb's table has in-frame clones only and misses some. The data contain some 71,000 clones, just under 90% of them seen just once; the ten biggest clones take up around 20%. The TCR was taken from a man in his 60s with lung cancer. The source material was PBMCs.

The CDR3 spells CATSRPTGGAGGYTF. CDR3 coding DNA: TGTGCCACCAGCAGGCCGACAGGGGGCGCGGGAGGCTACACCTTC. V is TRBV15 and J is TRBJ1-2; 10 bases agree with TRBD1. The CDR3 is 15 residues long. The ends lost 3 bases at V and 8 bases at J; junction bases unmatched: 9. The V gene's germline CDR1 is LNHNV and CDR2 YYDKDF (reference sequence).